The 16 T cell receptor beta chains below all came from one sample that was sequenced in a study of cytomegalovirus exposure and HLA in healthy donors (dated by TCRdb to the late 2010s). Receptors were amplified or captured by the immunoSEQ multiplex PCR assay. The multiplex PCR relied on a mix of 60 forward primers for TCR Vbeta segments and 13 reverse primers for TCR Jbeta segments. Here the immuneACCESS table is served through TCRdb, limited to in-frame sequences with V and J called. Missing clones are a known gap in these copies; in checked studies unresolved V genes cover under half, and the rest lacks a known reason. This sample lists 57,000 or so clones; 70% to 80% were detected once. The top ten clonotypes cover around 54% of the sample. The sample was PBMCs. These receptors were obtained from a man in his forties or fifties in good health and CMV-seropositive.

The chain uses TRBV30 and TRBJ1-5, with D tentatively TRBD1 (5 bases). Germline-derived CDR1 and CDR2 are GTSNPN and SVGIG (reference sequence). The ends were cut back, 1 base at V and 4 bases at J, with 11 bases in the middle. There are 14 residues in the CDR3. CDR3 nucleotides: TGTGCCTGGAGTGCTTTGGACATTAATCAGCCCCAGCATTTT. Translated: CAWSALDINQPQHF.

The rearrangement links TRBV4-2 to TRBJ2-6; 12 positions match TRBD2. The length of the CDR3 is 23 residues. Per germline, CDR1 LGHNA and CDR2 YNFKEQ. Trimming at V came to 0 bases and at J to 0 bases, leaving 15 bases not matched to a gene. CDR3 DNA sequence: TGTGCCAGCAGCCAAGAAAGGGGGGCGACTAGCGGGAGAGACCCCTCTGGGGCCAACGTCCTGACTTTC. Translated: CASSQERGATSGRDPSGANVLTF.

The chain links TRBV30 to TRBJ2-7; TRBD1 is a possible D gene (6 bases). The germline CDR1 and CDR2 sequences are GTSNPN and SVGIG (reference sequence). V was shortened by 0 bases and J by 4 bases, with 10 bases between the two germline ends. The CDR3 loop spans 13 amino acids. The CDR3: CAWSVGAYYEQYF. In nucleotides, the CDR3 is TGTGCCTGGAGTGTGGGGGCGTATTACGAGCAGTACTTC.

The rearrangement joins TRBV5-1 to TRBJ2-7; tentatively, D is TRBD1 (5 bases). V was shortened by 3 bases and J by 3 bases, with 7 bases between the two germline ends. Germline CDR1 and CDR2: SGHRS and YFSETQ. The CDR3 is 12 residues long. The CDR3 nucleotides are TGCGCCAGCAGCTCTGACAGCTACGAGCAGTACTTC. Translation gives CASSSDSYEQYF. The full variable domain, in which reference TRBV5-1 and TRBJ2-7 provide the parts outside the CDR3, is KAGVTQTPRYLIKTRGQQVTLSCSPISGHRSVSWYQQTPGQGLQFLFEYFSETQRNKGNFPGRFSGRQFSNSRSEMNVSTLELGDSALYLCASSSDSYEQYFGPGTRLTVT.

The chain has TRBV4-2 and TRBJ1-6, with a possible D match to TRBD1 (5 bases). This CDR3 has 15 residues. CDR1 is LGHNA and CDR2 is YNFKEQ in the germline V gene. V was pared by 0 bases and J by 7 bases, with 10 bases between. The DNA for the CDR3 is TGTGCCAGCAGCCAAGAGGGGGGATCGAATTCACCCCTCCACTTT. It encodes CASSQEGGSNSPLHF.

The table lists this clone with a few counts. The J gene is TRBJ2-5, the V gene TRBV15, with TRBD1 identical over 9 bases. The CDR3 covers 15 residues. In germline, CDR1 is LNHNV, CDR2 YYDKDF (reference sequence). CDR3 protein: CAASLQGAHGETQYF. CDR3 DNA sequence: TGTGCTGCCAGTTTACAGGGGGCGCATGGGGAGACCCAGTACTTC.

This clone occurred a few times. The chain is built from TRBV6-4 and TRBJ2-1, with 8 nucleotides matching TRBD2. The junction had 8 bases not matched to a gene; V was cut back by 0 bases and J by 7 bases. Germline V lookup: CDR1 MRHNA, CDR2 SNTAGT. This CDR3 is built from 16 residues. The CDR3 loop reads CASSDSWLAGNNEQFF. The CDR3 DNA reads as TGTGCCAGCAGTGACTCGTGGCTAGCGGGTAATAATGAGCAGTTCTTC.

The V gene is TRBV5-1, the J gene TRBJ2-1; no clear D gene. Germline CDR1 is SGHRS and CDR2 is YFSETQ. CDR3 size: 14 residues. The V end was cut by 0 bases, the J end by 8 bases, with 12 bases between. CDR3: CASSLGLRIDEQFF. DNA of the CDR3: TGCGCCAGCAGCTTGGGACTTCGGATTGATGAGCAGTTCTTC.

CDR3 DNA: TGTGCCAGCAGCCGACAGGTAGTAGGCCCGGGCGAGCAGTACTTC. Its translation: CASSRQVVGPGEQYF. The J gene is TRBJ2-7, the V gene TRBV6-5; D is possibly TRBD1 (6 bases). The CDR3 totals 15 residues. V lost 6 bases and J 6 bases, leaving 21 bases between the germline ends. From germline, CDR1 is MNHEY and CDR2 SVGAGI.

This rearrangement joins TRBV29-1 to TRBJ1-5; 12 nucleotides match TRBD1. The CDR3 has 14 amino acids. Germline V gene data show CDR1 as SQVTM and CDR2 as ANQGSEA. With 5 bases clipped from V and 7 bases from J, the junction kept 6 bases outside the gene matches. The CDR3 region has the DNA TGCAGCGTTTCCCCGGGACAGGGGGCCCAGCCCCAGCATTTT. Protein product: CSVSPGQGAQPQHF.

This clone was observed a few times. A clone one base away is much larger, so this may be a read error. The chain carries TRBV15 and TRBJ2-5; 9 bases map to TRBD1. The CDR3 totals 15 residues. V shed 6 bases, J shed 5 bases, and the junction held 10 bases outside the gene matches. Germline V gene sequence: CDR1 LNHNV, CDR2 YYDKDF (reference sequence). CDR3 DNA sequence: TGTGCCACCAGGGTACAGGGGGCGCCTGGGGAGACCCAGTACTTC. Translated: CATRVQGAPGETQYF.

This chain connects TRBV28 to TRBJ1-5; TRBD1 is a possible D gene (6 bases). Germline V CDR1 and CDR2: MDHEN, SYDVKM. This CDR3 spans 16 amino acids. The V gene lost 2 bases and the J gene lost 0 bases, with 11 bases spanning the gap. The CDR3 protein is CASSLVTGRSNQPQHF. CDR3 bases: TGTGCCAGCAGTTTAGTGACAGGTCGTAGCAATCAGCCCCAGCATTTT.

This clone was found a few times. The rearrangement joins TRBV2 to TRBJ2-1; the match to TRBD2 covers 14 bases. Germline V gene lookup returns CDR1 SNHLY and CDR2 FYNNEI. V was pared by 6 bases and J by 8 bases, with 18 bases of the junction left unmatched. The CDR3 extends over 19 amino acids. This chain's CDR3 is CASSKGGLAGAGSYYEQFF. The CDR3 DNA reads as TGTGCCAGCAGCAAAGGGGGACTAGCGGGAGCCGGGAGTTATTATGAGCAGTTCTTC. Variable domain in full (rest from reference TRBV2 and TRBJ2-1): EPEVTQTPSHQVTQMGQEVILRCVPISNHLYFYWYRQILGQKVEFLVSFYNNEISEKSEIFDDQFSVERPDGSNFTLKIRSTKLEDSAMYFCASSKGGLAGAGSYYEQFFGPGTRLTVL.

This clone was detected a few times. The genes are TRBV2 and TRBJ1-4, with no clear D. V lost 6 bases and J lost 0, with 11 bases in between. The CDR3 spans 15 residues. Germline-derived CDR1 and CDR2 are SNHLY and FYNNEI. The chain's CDR3 is CASSSDTSTNEKLFF. CDR3 bases: TGTGCCAGCAGCTCCGACACCTCAACTAATGAAAAACTGTTTTTT.

J is TRBJ2-5 and V is TRBV4-3; D perhaps matches TRBD2 (5 bases). The germline V gene has CDR1 LGHNA and CDR2 YSLEER. V was cut by 1 base and J by 5 bases, with 17 bases left in between. CDR3 length: 16 amino acids. CDR3 DNA sequence: TGCGCCAGCAGCCAAGGTGCTCGGGGTGTTGTGGAGACCCAGTACTTC. Translation: CASSQGARGVVETQYF.

The CDR3 reads CASSLLWTVNSYEQYF. The CDR3 coding sequence is TGTGCCAGCAGCTTGCTCTGGACAGTGAATTCCTACGAGCAGTACTTC. The J gene is TRBJ2-7, the V gene TRBV7-2, with D possibly being TRBD1 (6 bases). Germline V lookup: CDR1 SGHTA, CDR2 FQGNSA. The V and J ends lost 3 bases and 1 base respectively, with 16 bases between them. The CDR3 is made up of 16 amino acids.